Listed below are T cell receptor beta chains from one sample, sequenced in a study of low-dose radiotherapy and immunotherapy resistance in tumors. TCRdb re-derived calls from the reads in MiXCR, one entry per CDR3 protein. Of 50,000 or so distinct CDR3 sequences in the sample, approximately 22% were seen once. The sequenced sample was PBMCs, obtained after low-dose radiotherapy plus immunotherapy. These TCRs come from a male donor with prostate cancer. Both conserved end residues are part of each CDR3. D genes are given only for firm matches. A clone size is listed for some rows: how often the clone was seen (once, few, many), or a class if it is expanded.

clone size	J gene	V gene	D gene	CDR3 DNA	CDR3 protein
many	TRBJ1-5	TRBV30	-	TGTGCCTGGAGGGAAGCGGGGGAGGCAATGCCCCAGCATTTT	CAWREAGEAMPQHF
many	TRBJ2-2	TRBV11-3	TRBD2	TGTGCCAGCAGCTTCGATAGCGGGGGCAACACCGGGGAGCTGTTTTTT	CASSFDSGGNTGELFF
many	TRBJ2-3	TRBV30	TRBD2	TGTGCCTGGGTTAGCGGGAGGGGAGAAGATACGCAGTATTTT	CAWVSGRGEDTQYF
many	TRBJ2-2	TRBV5-1	-	TGCGCCAGCAGCTTGGGCCAGAACACCGGGGAGCTGTTTTTT	CASSLGQNTGELFF
-	TRBJ2-7	TRBV30	TRBD2	TGTGCCTGGACCTTTGCCGGGACTAGCGTCTACGAGCAGTACTTC	CAWTFAGTSVYEQYF
many	TRBJ2-7	TRBV29-1	-	TGCAGCTTCCCTCGTTGCGGGGCTGGCGAGCAGTACTTC	CSFPRCGAGEQYF
many	TRBJ1-3	TRBV7-9	TRBD1	TGTGCCAGCAGCTTAGCCACGGGACAGGGGGTCACCTCTGGAAACACCATATATTTT	CASSLATGQGVTSGNTIYF
many	TRBJ2-1	TRBV24-1	TRBD2	TGTGCCACCCGGGACTACCACAATGAGCAGTTCTTC	CATRDYHNEQFF
many	TRBJ2-1	TRBV14	TRBD1	TGTGCCAGCAGCCAGGGACAGGGTTCCGGGAGGAGGGGTGAGCAGTTCTTC	CASSQGQGSGRRGEQFF
many	TRBJ2-2	TRBV6-5	TRBD2	TGTGCCAGCAGGCACCTATCGGGAGGGAACACCGGGGAGCTGTTTTTT	CASRHLSGGNTGELFF
many	TRBJ2-2	TRBV20-1	-	TGCAGTGCTAGATCGGGACTTGACACCGGGGAGCTGTTTTTT	CSARSGLDTGELFF
many	TRBJ2-1	TRBV4-3	TRBD1	TGCGCCAGCAGCCAGGGACAGGGGGCATTTTACAATGAGCAGTTCTTC	CASSQGQGAFYNEQFF
many	TRBJ1-2	TRBV6-5	-	TGTGCCAGCAGTTCCTTAACCGGGGCCGAAGGTGTTCGTGGCTACACCTTC	CASSSLTGAEGVRGYTF
-	TRBJ1-2	TRBV7-2	-	TGTGCCAGCAGCTTAGGCCGGGGAGGAGGCTATGGCTACACCTTC	CASSLGRGGGYGYTF
many	TRBJ1-5	TRBV2	-	TGTGCCAGCAGTGAAGGGGGGGATCAGCCCCAGCATTTT	CASSEGGDQPQHF
-	TRBJ2-2	TRBV5-8	-	TGTGCCAGCAGCCATCGGAACACCGGGGAGCTGTTTTTT	CASSHRNTGELFF
many	TRBJ1-1	TRBV6-6	-	TGTGCCAGCACCCGGACGAACACTGAAGCTTTCTTT	CASTRTNTEAFF
many	TRBJ2-1	TRBV10-3	-	TGTGCCATCAGTGAGACGGGGATTGAGCAGTTCTTC	CAISETGIEQFF
many	TRBJ1-5	TRBV5-1	-	TGTGCCAGCAGTGAAGCGGGTGGCAATCAGCCCCAGCATTTT	CASSEAGGNQPQHF
many	TRBJ1-1	TRBV6-2/TRBV6-3	TRBD1	TGTGCCAGCAGTAAGGACAGGGGGACTGAAGCTTTCTTT	CASSKDRGTEAFF
many	TRBJ2-7	TRBV6-2/TRBV6-3	-	TGTGCCAGCAGGACAGGCTCCTACGAGCAGTACTTC	CASRTGSYEQYF
many	TRBJ2-1	TRBV15	TRBD2	TGTGCCACCAGCAGAGCAACCGGGACTAGCGGGGGACGCTACAATGAGCAGTTCTTC	CATSRATGTSGGRYNEQFF
many	TRBJ2-5	TRBV29-1	-	TGCAGCGCCCTGGGACGCCACGAAGAGACCCAGTACTTC	CSALGRHEETQYF
many	TRBJ1-2	TRBV9	-	TGTGCCAGCAGCCCACGACAGAATCACTATGGCTACACCTTC	CASSPRQNHYGYTF
many	TRBJ1-1	TRBV30	TRBD1	TGTGCCTGGAACCGACAGGGGGCGGGTTATGAAGCTTTCTTT	CAWNRQGAGYEAFF
many	TRBJ2-7	TRBV28	-	TGTGCCAGCGAAGGGAGCGGGACAGTCGAGCAGTACTTC	CASEGSGTVEQYF
many	TRBJ1-1	TRBV18	-	TGTGCCAGCTCATATCCAGGGACCGTTGCTGAAGCTTTCTTT	CASSYPGTVAEAFF
-	TRBJ2-2	TRBV12-3/TRBV12-4	-	TGTGCCAGCAGTTTTCTAGCACAGGCGAACACCGGGGAGCTGTTTTTT	CASSFLAQANTGELFF
many	TRBJ1-2	TRBV29-1	-	TGCAGCGTTGAAGGGGCAGGTGGGAATGGCTACACCTTC	CSVEGAGGNGYTF
-	TRBJ2-1	TRBV15	TRBD2	TGTGCCACCAGCAGTAGCGGGAGTCCCTACAATGAGCAGTTCTTC	CATSSSGSPYNEQFF
many	TRBJ2-6	TRBV6-1	-	TGTGCCAGCAGTGACAGGGTCTCTGGGGCCAACGTCCTGACTTTC	CASSDRVSGANVLTF
many	TRBJ2-1	TRBV20-1	TRBD2	TGCAGTGCTATCCTGCTAGCGGGAGGCCTTGACCTCTTC	CSAILLAGGLDLF
many	TRBJ2-1	TRBV29-1	TRBD2	TGCAGCGTTGAGTTAGCGGGAGATCGATACAATGAGCAGTTCTTC	CSVELAGDRYNEQFF
many	TRBJ2-3	TRBV2	TRBD2	TGTGCCAGCAAGCTAGCGGTCACAGATACGCAGTATTTT	CASKLAVTDTQYF
-	TRBJ2-2	TRBV6-2/TRBV6-3	-	TGTGCCAGCAGTTACCAGGGCAGCGGGGAGCTGTTTTTT	CASSYQGSGELFF
many	TRBJ1-2	TRBV20-1	-	TGCAGTGCTAGAGATGGGGGGAGATATGGCTACACCTTC	CSARDGGRYGYTF
many	TRBJ1-5	TRBV12-3/TRBV12-4	-	TGTGCCAGCAGTTTAGCGGGAGGGAATGGAAATCAGCCCCAGCATTTT	CASSLAGGNGNQPQHF
-	TRBJ1-1	TRBV6-2/TRBV6-3	-	TGTGCCAGCAGCCGTAACGGGAACACTGAAGCTTTCTTT	CASSRNGNTEAFF
-	TRBJ2-3	TRBV6-2/TRBV6-3	TRBD2	TGTGCCAGCTCGGGGGGGGGAGATACGCAGTATTTT	CASSGGGDTQYF
many	TRBJ2-1	TRBV25-1	-	TGTGCCAGCAGTCCCGACAGGTTCTCCTACAATGAGCAGTTCTTC	CASSPDRFSYNEQFF
medium-sized	TRBJ2-7	TRBV28	-	TGTGCCACCACGACTTCTTCCGGCGAGCAGTACTTC	CATTTSSGEQYF
many	TRBJ1-1	TRBV5-1	-	TGCGCCAGCAGCTTGGCGACTTCCGGGATGAACACTGAAGCTTTCTTT	CASSLATSGMNTEAFF
many	TRBJ1-1	TRBV28	-	TGTGCCAGCAGTTTATTATCCGGGAACACTGAAGCTTTCTTT	CASSLLSGNTEAFF